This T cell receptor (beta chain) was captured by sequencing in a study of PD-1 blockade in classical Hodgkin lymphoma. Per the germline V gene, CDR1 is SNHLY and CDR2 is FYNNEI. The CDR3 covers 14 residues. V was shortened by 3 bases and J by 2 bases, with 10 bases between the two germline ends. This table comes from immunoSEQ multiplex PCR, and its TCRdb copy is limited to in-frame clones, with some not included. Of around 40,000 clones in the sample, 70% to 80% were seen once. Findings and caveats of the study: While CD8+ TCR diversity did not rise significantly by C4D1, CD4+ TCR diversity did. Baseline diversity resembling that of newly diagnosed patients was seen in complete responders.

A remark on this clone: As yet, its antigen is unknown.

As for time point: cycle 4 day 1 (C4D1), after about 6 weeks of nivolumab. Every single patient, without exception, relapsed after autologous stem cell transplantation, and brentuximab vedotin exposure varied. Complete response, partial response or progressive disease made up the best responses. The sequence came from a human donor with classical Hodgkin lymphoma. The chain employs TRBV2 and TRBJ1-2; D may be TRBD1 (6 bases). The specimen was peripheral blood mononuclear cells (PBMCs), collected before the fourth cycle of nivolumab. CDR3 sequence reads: CASSEHRENYGYTF. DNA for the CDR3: TGTGCCAGCAGTGAGCACAGGGAGAACTATGGCTACACCTTC.